A selection of T cell receptor beta chains follows, all from one sample in a study of tumor-infiltrating lymphocytes in primary liver carcinoma. Using its own MiXCR run on the multiplex PCR reads, TCRdb lists one record per CDR3 protein. The sample records 300,000 to 400,000 distinct CDR3 sequences, about two thirds being singletons. Sequences were obtained from peripheral blood. These receptors all come from a man aged 35 to 55 with primary liver carcinoma and hepatitis B virus infection. The CDR3 runs from the conserved cysteine through the conserved F or W. The D gene is left open where the match is weak. Rows give clone size only sometimes, using once, few, many, or a class for an expanded clone.

V gene	clone size	J gene	D gene	CDR3 DNA	CDR3 protein
TRBV6-5	-	TRBJ2-2	TRBD2	TGTGCCAGCAGAGCGGGACTTAACACCGGGGAGCTGTTTTTT	CASRAGLNTGELFF
TRBV11-3	-	TRBJ2-1	-	TGTGCCATCAGCTTAGTGGTCTTTGAGCAGTTCTTC	CAISLVVFEQFF
TRBV6-2/TRBV6-3	few	TRBJ2-2	-	TGTGCCAGCAGTTACTCTCGGGGAACCGGGGAGCTGTTTTTT	CASSYSRGTGELFF
TRBV5-6	-	TRBJ1-6	-	TGTGCCAGCAGCCATTTGCGGGCTAATTCACCCCTCCACTTT	CASSHLRANSPLHF
TRBV6-5	-	TRBJ2-5	TRBD1	TGTACCAGCAGACCCCAGACAGGGGGATGGGAGACCCAGTACTTC	CTSRPQTGGWETQYF
TRBV11-2	-	TRBJ2-1	-	TGTGCCAGCATCCTATCAGGGACCTCCTACAATGAGCAGTTCTTC	CASILSGTSYNEQFF
TRBV12-3/TRBV12-4	-	TRBJ2-1	-	TGTGCCAGCAGTTTAGGGTCAGGGGCCTACAATGGGCAGTTCTTC	CASSLGSGAYNGQFF
TRBV5-6	-	TRBJ1-5	TRBD1	TGTGCCAGCAGCTTGACAGGGGGAGGACAGCCCCAGCATTTT	CASSLTGGGQPQHF
TRBV4-1	-	TRBJ1-4	TRBD1	TGCACCAGCAAATACAGGGGGCTGGAGGAAAAACTGTTTTTT	CTSKYRGLEEKLFF
TRBV10-2	-	TRBJ2-1	TRBD2	TGCGCCAGCAGTGACTGGCGGGAGTTTAACAATAAGCAGTTCTTC	CASSDWREFNNKQFF
TRBV11-2	once	TRBJ2-3	-	TGTGCCAGCTCTGGCGTGGCTAGCACAGATACGCAGTATTTT	CASSGVASTDTQYF
TRBV29-1	-	TRBJ2-7	-	TGCAGTGTTGCCGGACCTGACAGGAATCTCTACGAGCAGTATTTC	CSVAGPDRNLYEQYF
TRBV6-1	-	TRBJ1-5	TRBD1	TGTGCCAGCAGTGAAAAAGGACAGGGTAGCAATCAGCCCCAGCATTTT	CASSEKGQGSNQPQHF
TRBV11-2	-	TRBJ2-3	-	TGTGCCAGCCGCCCGGGACCGGTCACAGATACGCAGTATTTT	CASRPGPVTDTQYF
TRBV10-3	many	TRBJ1-1	-	TGTGCCATCAGTGAAGTCGTCAGGACGAACACTGAAGCTTTCTTT	CAISEVVRTNTEAFF
TRBV7-9	-	TRBJ2-1	TRBD2	TGTGCCAGCAGCCCACCCCCTCCGGCGGGAGGGATATACAATGAGCAGTTCTTC	CASSPPPPAGGIYNEQFF
TRBV10-3	-	TRBJ2-3	-	TGTACCATCAGTGTACGCGGGGCTATCATAGATACGCAGTATTTT	CTISVRGAIIDTQYF
TRBV4-1	many	TRBJ2-7	-	TGCGCCAGCAGCCAGGTGTATTTGGGGACCTACGAGCAGTACTTC	CASSQVYLGTYEQYF
TRBV12-5	-	TRBJ2-3	-	TGTGCTAGTGGTCTGTGTGGAGCAGATACGCAGTATTTT	CASGLCGADTQYF
TRBV5-4	-	TRBJ2-5	TRBD2	TGTGCCAGCACCGGGGGGTCTAGCGGGAGGAAGGAGACCCAGTACTTC	CASTGGSSGRKETQYF
TRBV7-2	-	TRBJ1-2	TRBD1	TGTGCCAGCAGGTATACACAGGGGGCATCTGATGGCTACACCTTC	CASRYTQGASDGYTF
TRBV5-4	few	TRBJ2-2	TRBD2	TGTGCCAGCAGCTTACCGGGAGGGCCCGTGGGGGAGCTGTTTTTT	CASSLPGGPVGELFF
TRBV11-2	-	TRBJ2-3	-	TGTGCCAGCAGTCTTGATGGGGGAGCAGATACTCACTATTTT	CASSLDGGADTHYF
TRBV11-2	many	TRBJ2-3	TRBD1	TGTGCCAGCAGCTTAGAGCCCAGGGGGCGCGGGACAGATACGCAGTATTTT	CASSLEPRGRGTDTQYF
TRBV6-6	-	TRBJ1-6	TRBD1	TGTGCCAGCAGTCAAACAGGGGATTCACCGCCCCACTTT	CASSQTGDSPPHF
TRBV12-3/TRBV12-4	many	TRBJ2-7	TRBD2	TGTGCCAGCAGTTTTTCTGCGGGAGAGTACGAGCAGTACTTC	CASSFSAGEYEQYF
TRBV4-3	-	TRBJ2-7	-	TGCGCCAGTAGTCAAGGGGATTCCAACTACGAGCAGTGCTTC	CASSQGDSNYEQCF
TRBV7-6	-	TRBJ2-2	-	TGTGCCGGCAGCTTAGGGGAGTTCGGCGGGGAGCTGTTTTTT	CAGSLGEFGGELFF
TRBV28	-	TRBJ2-7	-	TGTGCCAGCAGTTTGGGTCGTTGGGGGAAAGGGTACGAGCAGTACTTC	CASSLGRWGKGYEQYF
TRBV4-1	-	TRBJ2-1	-	TGCGCCAGCAGCCAGAACACCCCTTTCACCAATGAGCAGTTCTTC	CASSQNTPFTNEQFF
TRBV30	few	TRBJ1-2	-	TGTGCCTGGAGTGTTTTTCCGCTGACCAACTATGGCTACACCTTC	CAWSVFPLTNYGYTF
TRBV6-1	-	TRBJ1-5	TRBD1	TGTGCCAGCAGCGTTTCAGGGGGGATCAATCAGCCCCAGCATTTT	CASSVSGGINQPQHF
TRBV2	-	TRBJ2-7	-	TGTGCCAGCAGCCCACCGGGACCAGGGGTTCGGGAGCAGTACTTC	CASSPPGPGVREQYF
TRBV5-6	-	TRBJ2-1	-	TGTGCCAGCATCCGTAGGAACCCTTACAATGAGCAGTTCTTC	CASIRRNPYNEQFF
TRBV11-2	-	TRBJ2-7	TRBD2	TGTGCCAGCAGCCCGACTAGCGGGAGAGGATTCCACAACGAGCAGTACTTC	CASSPTSGRGFHNEQYF
TRBV12-3/TRBV12-4	-	TRBJ2-7	TRBD2	TGTGCCAGGAGTTTAGAAGCGGGAGGTGGGTACGAGCAGTATTTC	CARSLEAGGGYEQYF